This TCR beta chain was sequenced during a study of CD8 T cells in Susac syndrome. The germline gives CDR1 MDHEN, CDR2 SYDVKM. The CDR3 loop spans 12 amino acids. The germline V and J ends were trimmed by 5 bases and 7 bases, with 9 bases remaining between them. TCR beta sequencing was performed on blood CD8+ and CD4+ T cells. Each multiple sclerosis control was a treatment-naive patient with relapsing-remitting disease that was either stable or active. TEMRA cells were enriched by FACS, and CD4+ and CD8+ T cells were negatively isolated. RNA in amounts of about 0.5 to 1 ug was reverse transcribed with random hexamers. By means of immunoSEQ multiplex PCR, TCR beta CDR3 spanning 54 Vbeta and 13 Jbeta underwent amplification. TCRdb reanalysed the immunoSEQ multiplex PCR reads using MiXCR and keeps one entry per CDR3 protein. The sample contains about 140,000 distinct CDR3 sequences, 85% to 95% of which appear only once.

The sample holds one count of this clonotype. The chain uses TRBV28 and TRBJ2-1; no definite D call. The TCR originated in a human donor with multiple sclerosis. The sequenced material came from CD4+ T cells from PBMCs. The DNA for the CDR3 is TGTGCCAGCAGTGTGCCGCGGAATGAGCAGTTCTTC. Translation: CASSVPRNEQFF.